Listed below are T cell receptor beta chains from one sample, sequenced in a study of cytomegalovirus exposure and HLA in healthy donors. TCRdb's copy holds only in-frame clones and misses some; the assay was immunoSEQ multiplex PCR. The profile covers some 80,000 clones, with around 60% appearing a single time and more than 3.5% taken by the ten largest. Sequenced material: PBMCs. These receptors were collected from a male donor in good health and CMV-seropositive. Each CDR3 is given without its conserved first and last residue.

V gene | CDR3 protein
TRBV11-2 | ASTLGRGGLGHTEAF
TRBV19 | ASSMTRGIANEQF
TRBV5-1 | ASSPERGTSYYEQF
TRBV4-2 | ASSQVAGNEQY
TRBV6-5 | ASSYSRANTEAF
TRBV13 | ASSSRDRGEGEQY
TRBV7-8 | ASGVGWDTQY
TRBV11-2 | ASSLVRGMGNYGYT
TRBV27 | ASSPGQGDGAQH
TRBV19 | ASCGVSSEAF
TRBV30 | AWSVDSERPKAF
TRBV7-6 | ASSLKPPTEDRQY
TRBV5-4 | ASSLAGLAAAKNIQY
TRBV4-3 | ASSQGGGQGAYEQY
TRBV30 | AWIGGGSSGANVLT
TRBV12-2 | ASRLATGGPGETQY
TRBV7-9 | ASSFETGGPYNEQF
TRBV28 | ASSRLAGGYNEQF
TRBV5-6 | ASSLITGGTDTQY
TRBV27 | ASSFFGVGGGNQPQH
TRBV9 | ASSVVRRSGANVLT
TRBV30 | AWRDRTGGFVTEAF
TRBV27 | ASTHSEGNTEAF
TRBV19 | ASSPGLAGDKF
TRBV6-5 | ASRGAAGGEQY
TRBV6-1 | ASSGLQGPGGEQY
TRBV27 | ASSPSIAASYNEQF
TRBV6-6 | ASSRSGRYEQY
TRBV19 | ASSIGESGVVGSDTQY
TRBV19 | ASTVSYRQLQETQY
TRBV15 | ATSRDRVYEQY
TRBV7-3 | ASSLNGRPGDTQY
TRBV2 | ASSTTGEPQH
TRBV6-5 | ASSYGTPGNTEAF
TRBV7-9 | ASTSTSQGSNSPLH
TRBV5-1 | ASSSDRVYEQY
TRBV25-1 | ASSERQSEKLF
TRBV6-1 | ASRTGINTEAF
TRBV7-9 | ASSPPSQETQY
TRBV7-3 | ASRLDTGNTGELF
TRBV7-8 | ASSLLRLAQETQY
TRBV5-8 | ASSLVQGALGANVLT
TRBV6-5 | ASKDRGLNTEAF
TRBV19 | ASTWGQGASNYGYT
TRBV19 | ASSMAGRNEKLF
TRBV9 | ASTGTIYGYT
TRBV10-3 | AISTGGSGYT
TRBV20-1 | SARDRQPQH